This T cell receptor beta chain was identified in a study of a mutant IDH1 vaccine in newly diagnosed glioma. Study as a whole: Vaccination began 4-6 weeks post radiotherapy alone, or with temozolomide cycles. Sex distribution of treated patients was about 62% male and about 38% female; mean age was around 40 years. Previous care, which was radiotherapy, temozolomide, or both, most often involved both.

Time point here: week 5, during vaccination. Alongside topical imiquimod, each dose of vaccine comprised 300 ug of mutant IDH1 20-mer peptide. Trimming took 3 bases from V and 1 from J; bases not matched to a gene: 1. The CDR3 extends over 15 amino acids. The germline V gene encodes CDR1 KGHSH and CDR2 LQKENI. Remarks on this clone: Its cognate antigen is unknown.

The data were produced by immunoSEQ multiplex PCR, yet TCRdb's version contains in-frame clones alone and is incomplete. The sample consists of over 50,000 clones, 85% to 90% of them appearing once. Study findings and constraints: Whatever changes occurred in top peripheral T cell clonotypes seemed unrelated to pseudoprogression.

The specimen comprised PBMCs, sampled from a glioma patient whose treatment included an IDH1 peptide vaccine. This sequence was found in a woman aged 40-49 years with glioma. J is TRBJ2-7 and V is TRBV18; TRBD2 matches at 12 bases. The CDR3 coding sequence is TGTGCCAGCTCACCTACTAGCGGGGGGTCCTACGAGCAGTACTTC. It is translated as CASSPTSGGSYEQYF.